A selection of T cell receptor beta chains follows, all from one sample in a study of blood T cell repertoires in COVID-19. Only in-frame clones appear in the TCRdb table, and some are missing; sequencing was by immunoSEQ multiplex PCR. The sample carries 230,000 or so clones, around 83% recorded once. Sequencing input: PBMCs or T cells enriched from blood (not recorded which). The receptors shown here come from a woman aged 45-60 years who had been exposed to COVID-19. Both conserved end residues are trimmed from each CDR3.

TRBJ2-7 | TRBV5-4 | ASSRLDRGSYEQY
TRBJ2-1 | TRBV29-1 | SVGWAGGSEQF
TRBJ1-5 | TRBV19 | ASSPPTLYSNQPQH
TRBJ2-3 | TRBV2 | ASSEGTSGPTDTQY
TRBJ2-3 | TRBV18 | ASSPAGDTQY
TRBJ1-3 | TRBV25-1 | ASSGMRTGSFNTIY
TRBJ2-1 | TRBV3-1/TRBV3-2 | ASSLGQGSSREQF
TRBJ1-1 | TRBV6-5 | ASKAGPNTEAF
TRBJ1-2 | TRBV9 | ASSVGGQGAYGYT
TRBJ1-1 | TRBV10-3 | GTGRENTEAF
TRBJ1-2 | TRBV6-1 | ASSEGRAYGYT
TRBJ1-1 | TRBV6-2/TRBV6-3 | ASSRTGVVSAETEAF
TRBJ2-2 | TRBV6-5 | ASRAARNTGELF
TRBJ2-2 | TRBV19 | ASSEPGLATGELF
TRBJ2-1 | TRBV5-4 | ASSHGTGNEQF
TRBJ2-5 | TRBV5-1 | ASSLGQQETQY
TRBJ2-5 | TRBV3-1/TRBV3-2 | ASSTQRWGRETQY
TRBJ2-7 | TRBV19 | ASSTTGLSPQY
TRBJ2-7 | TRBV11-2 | ASSPLREHYEQY
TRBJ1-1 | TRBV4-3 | ASSQDREPEAF
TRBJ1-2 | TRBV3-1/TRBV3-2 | ASSPGQLDYGYT
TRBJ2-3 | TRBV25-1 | ASSPDRSTDTQY
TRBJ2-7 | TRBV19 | ASSNPGQGYEQY
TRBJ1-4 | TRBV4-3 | ASSQERVTEKLF
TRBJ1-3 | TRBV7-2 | ASSPRDSGNTIY
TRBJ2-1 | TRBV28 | ASSLGLGLAGEREQF
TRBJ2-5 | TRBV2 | ASSVSDQETQY
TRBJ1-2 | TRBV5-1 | ASSLNSHGYT
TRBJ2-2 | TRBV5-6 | ASSTGLAETLTNTGELF
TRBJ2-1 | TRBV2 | ASSARMGDEQF
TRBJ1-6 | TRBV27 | ASRLTGGRNSPLH